This T cell receptor beta chain is drawn from a study of preoperative IRX-2 immunotherapy in early breast cancer. The CDR3 is 16 amino acids. Trimming at V came to 6 bases and at J to 3 bases, leaving 5 bases not matched to a gene. Method: immunoSEQ multiplex PCR; TCRdb's copy keeps in-frame clones and lacks some. Of approximately 28,000 clones in the sample, about three quarters were seen once. Treatment given: preoperative locoregional IRX-2 cytokine immunotherapy. The specimen was lymph node tissue, collected after IRX-2 immunotherapy. The TCR comes from a human donor with breast cancer. The chain combines TRBV23-1 with TRBJ2-1; 13 positions match TRBD2. TRBV23-1 is annotated as an ORF whose role is uncertain. The CDR3 region is CASSQGLAGDYNEQFF. CDR3 nucleotides: TGCGCCAGCAGCCAAGGACTAGCGGGGGACTACAATGAGCAGTTCTTC.